This T cell receptor beta chain came from a study of blood T cells in healthy people across ages (dated by TCRdb to the mid-2010s). Context from the whole study: In model experiments, roughly one uniquely barcoded TCR beta cDNA molecule per two T cells was captured by template switching. Donors of different ages were randomly distributed across sequencing lanes to avoid experimental bias. The study analyzed two additional independent replicas of 1 million unique cDNA reads from the same blood draw for two donors, one aged 18 to 29 and one aged 80 or older. Four age groups were formed from the donors: young (average roughly 15 years), middle-aged (approximately 42), aged (approximately 60) and long-lived (more than 75). The study measured age-related changes in TCR beta repertoire diversity using deep sequencing normalized with unique cDNA molecular identifiers.

Library preparation was by 5' RACE. TCRdb lists the instrument as Illumina HiSeq 2500. A second PCR of roughly 7 to 11 cycles was performed with a sample-barcoded 5' primer and a J-beta primer mix. A unique molecular identifier was introduced onto each TCR beta cDNA molecule by a template-switch 5' adaptor carrying 12 random nucleotides. Each sample yielded at least 3 million CDR3-containing paired-end reads. All of the RNA was converted into first-strand cDNA using the Mint cDNA synthesis kit, with a TRBC-specific oligonucleotide serving as the primer. Following uracil-DNA glycosylase treatment, all cDNA underwent a first 18-cycle PCR with the universal primers M1SS and BC2_uni_R. For the original study's pipeline: Each sample was normalized by randomly selecting 1 million high-quality reads, each carrying a distinct molecular identifier. Instead of being binned into consensus sequences, reads with shared molecular identifiers were discarded. CDR3 identification, clonotype clustering and error correction used MiTCR with a Q25 quality threshold and the strictest error-elimination algorithm. A nonparametric unseen species model using Euler transformation provided a lower-bound estimate of total TCR beta diversity. TCRdb reprocessed the public reads (quality trimming at Q25 with fastp, clone calling with MiXCR) and kept in-frame beta chains. Every distinct CDR3 protein forms one entry, paired with its most common genes and DNA. The V and J calls come from TCRdb's annotation, not from the publication. The sample table holds more than 650,000 distinct CDR3 sequences, of which 22% were seen once. 20% to 25% of the sample is held by the ten biggest clonotypes.

This clonotype was seen a few times. The antigen this receptor binds is unknown. No base qualities exist here, and no much larger clone lies one base off it. The CDR3 measures 16 amino acids from cysteine to phenylalanine. Left in the record is the CDR3 DNA by itself, 48 bases read in frame from the first base. CDR1 and CDR2 were assigned from the germline V gene (reference sequence) as SEHNR and FQNEAQ. V lost 0 bases and J lost 4 bases; the stretch between them is 16 bases long. The investigation overall reported the following: Because the CMV infection status of the donors was unknown, age-related changes in expanded clonotypes may potentially have been confounded. As age increased, observed TCR beta diversity per million T cells dropped in a roughly linear way, and a significant reduction was already evident by age 40. Total diversity estimates from one million sequenced T cells were considered lower bounds and underestimates. Bulk unsorted PBMC profiling prevented conclusive comparison of naive and antigen-experienced compartments. Compared with the aged group, the long-lived group had more naive CD4+ T cells, fewer expanded clones and increased TCR diversity, a pattern suggesting age selection. There was a strong correlation between observed TCR beta diversity and the percentage of naive T cells measured by flow cytometry.

Systemically healthy Caucasian individuals from Russia, 39 in total and aged about 6 to 100 years, were included as donors. Each donor gave approximately 9.3 milliliters of peripheral blood, collected into EDTA-treated Vacutainer tubes. Ficoll-Paque density-gradient centrifugation was used to isolate PBMCs, with at least 6.5 million per sample. Trizol reagent was used to extract total RNA from PBMCs, with at least 5 micrograms per sample. For every donor, an aliquot of PBMCs went through flow cytometry to measure the percentages of naive CD45RAhigh/CD27high T cells. The chain is encoded by TRBV7-9 joined to TRBJ2-7; TRBD1 is a possible D gene, resting on 5 matching bases. This clonotype was obtained from an older man in good health. Material for sequencing was blood. The DNA sequence reads TGTGCCAGCAGCTTAGCAGGACAAATATCAAGATACGAGCAGTACTTC. Its protein reads: CASSLAGQISRYEQYF.